The 30 T cell receptor beta chains listed next were all sequenced from one sample in a study of blood T cell repertoires in COVID-19 (dated by TCRdb to 2020 to 2021). Libraries were constructed by the immunoSEQ multiplex PCR assay. TCRdb obtained this table from immuneACCESS and retained in-frame rearrangements with V and J assigned. These tables miss some clones; where compared with another copy, unresolved V genes account for less than half of the shortfall, and the remainder is unexplained. This sample comprises fewer than 250,000 clones, approximately 84% of them detected only once. The top ten constitute under 4.5% of the sample. The sequenced sample was peripheral blood. All receptors derive from a man aged 45-65 years with acute or convalescent COVID-19.

This clone has more than one count but fewer than ten. This chain links TRBV13 with TRBJ2-3; 12 bases align to TRBD2. V was pared by 3 bases and J by 3 bases, with 19 bases of the junction left unmatched. This CDR3 is built from 21 residues. Germline V gene sequence: CDR1 PRHDT, CDR2 FYEKMQ (reference sequence). The CDR3 here is CASSLGRDETSGSSRTDTQYF. The CDR3 DNA reads TGTGCCAGCAGCTTGGGACGGGACGAGACTAGCGGGAGCTCCAGGACAGATACGCAGTATTTT.

The rearrangement uses TRBV5-4 and TRBJ2-1; weak D call: TRBD1 (8 bases). Between the trimmed V and J ends, which lost 2 bases and 7 bases, there was a span of 16 bases. This CDR3 region has 15 residues. Germline V gene lookup returns CDR1 SGHNT and CDR2 YYREEE (reference sequence). The CDR3 loop is CASSFTTGGGNEQFF. Written as DNA, the CDR3 is TGTGCCAGCAGCTTCACAACAGGGGGAGGGAATGAGCAGTTCTTC.

There are a few counts of this clone. J is TRBJ1-2 and V is TRBV9; 7 bases line up with TRBD1. Germline V gene lookup returns CDR1 SGDLS and CDR2 YYNGEE. The CDR3 sequence is 14 residues long. V dropped 2 bases and J dropped 6; count of bases not matched to a gene: 7. The CDR3 DNA sequence: TGTGCCAGCAGCGTTGTTGAGACAGGGAATGGCTACACCTTC. Protein sequence: CASSVVETGNGYTF. The full variable domain, in which reference TRBV9 and TRBJ1-2 provide the parts outside the CDR3, is DSGVTQTPKHLITATGQRVTLRCSPRSGDLSVYWYQQSLDQGLQFLIQYYNGEERAKGNILERFSAQQFPDLHSELNLSSLELGDSALYFCASSVVETGNGYTFGSGTRLTVV.

CDR3 sequence reads: CASSLGSGGMEETQYF. CDR3 nucleotide sequence: TGTGCCAGCAGCTTAGGTAGCGGGGGAATGGAGGAGACCCAGTACTTC. V gene TRBV7-9 combines with J gene TRBJ2-5; 9 bases are shared with TRBD2. CDR3 length: 16 amino acids. Germline V gene data show CDR1 as SEHNR and CDR2 as FQNEAQ (reference sequence). V dropped 1 base and J dropped 5; count of bases not matched to a gene: 8.

J is TRBJ1-2 and V is TRBV6-9; D perhaps matches TRBD1 (6 bases). CDR3 size: 15 residues. Germline CDR1 reads MNHGY; CDR2 reads SVAAGI. The V gene lost 3 bases and the J gene lost 4 bases, with 15 bases spanning the gap. CDR3 sequence reads: CASSYEDSFSYGYTF. For the CDR3, the DNA is TGTGCCAGCAGTTACGAGGACAGTTTTTCCTATGGCTACACCTTC.

The CDR3: CASNPLAGGTYNEQFF. Here the CDR3 DNA reads TGTGCCAGTAACCCTCTAGCGGGGGGTACCTACAATGAGCAGTTCTTC. V usage is TRBV19 and J usage is TRBJ2-1, with TRBD2 identical over 11 bases. Germline loops: CDR1 LNHDA, CDR2 SQIVND (reference sequence). This CDR3 comprises 16 residues. The junction had 7 bases not matched to a gene; V was cut back by 7 bases and J by 2 bases.

CDR3 in DNA: TGTGCCAGCAGTTCCCCTTGGGACAGGACCCCAGATACGCAGTATTTT. It translates to CASSSPWDRTPDTQYF. The V gene is TRBV11-3, the J gene TRBJ2-3; 8 bases map to TRBD1. V lost 6 bases to trimming and J lost 4 bases; unmatched junction nucleotides: 12. CDR1 is SGHNT and CDR2 is YENEEA in the germline V gene. The CDR3 loop spans 16 amino acids. Based on the CDR3 plus reference TRBV11-3 and TRBJ2-3, the full variable domain is EAGVVQSPRYKIIEKKQPVAFWCNPISGHNTLYWYLQNLGQGPELLIRYENEEAVDDSQLPKDRFSAERLKGVDSTLKIQPAELGDSAVYLCASSSPWDRTPDTQYFGPGTRLTVL.

The chain is built from TRBV9 and TRBJ2-4; 11 nucleotides match TRBD2. Germline-derived CDR1 and CDR2 are SGDLS and YYNGEE. There are 19 residues in the CDR3. The V segment lost 4 bases and the J segment 1 base; nucleotides outside the gene matches: 13. The chain's CDR3 is CASSPKGLAGGEAKNIQYF. The CDR3 DNA reads TGTGCCAGCAGCCCCAAGGGGCTAGCGGGAGGAGAGGCCAAAAACATTCAGTACTTC.

J is TRBJ2-2 and V is TRBV25-1; TRBD2 agrees at 8 bases. The CDR3 is 15 amino acids. Germline values: CDR1 MGHDK, CDR2 SYGVNS. J gave up 3 bases and V 4 bases, and 4 bases lay outside the gene matches. The CDR3 protein is CASSGEREHTGELFF. The DNA of the CDR3 is TGTGCCAGCAGTGGGGAGCGGGAGCACACCGGGGAGCTGTTTTTT.

The chain has TRBV5-6 and TRBJ1-5, with a weak D call TRBD1 (6 bases). V was trimmed by 4 bases and J by 0 bases, leaving 11 bases between them. CDR3 length: 15 amino acids. Germline V gene lookup returns CDR1 SGHDT and CDR2 YYEEEE. CDR3 coding DNA: TGTGCCAGCAGCGGGAGGGGGGCTAGCAATCAGCCCCAGCATTTT. Translating it yields CASSGRGASNQPQHF.

This chain uses TRBV19 with TRBJ1-4, with D maybe TRBD1 (5 bases). V was pared by 8 bases and J by 17 bases, with 12 bases between. CDR1 LNHDA and CDR2 SQIVND come from the germline V gene (reference sequence). The CDR3 consists of 9 residues. The CDR3 reads CASGHGAFF. For the CDR3, the DNA is TGTGCCAGTGGGCATGGGGCCTTTTTT. The full variable domain, rest sourced from reference TRBV19 and TRBJ1-4, is DGGITQSPKYLFRKEGQNVTLSCEQNLNHDAMYWYRQDPGQGLRLIYYSQIVNDFQKGDIAEGYSVSREKKESFPLTVTSAQKNPTAFYLCASGHGAFFGSGTQLSVL.

This clone was recorded a few times. The V call is TRBV21-1, the J call TRBJ2-5; the table gives TRBD2 as D, unverified against the DNA. TRBV21-1 constitutes a pseudogene. The CDR3 totals 17 residues. The CDR3 here is CASSKGPQRGGKETQYF. In DNA form, the CDR3 reads TGTGCCAGCAGCAAAGGGCCCCAGCGGGGGGGTAAGGAGACCCAGTACTTC.

Only a few counts were recorded for this clone. The V and J genes are TRBV24-1 and TRBJ2-7, with a possible D match to TRBD1 (5 bases). CDR3 length: 15 amino acids. Trimming pared 5 bases from V and 3 bases from J, leaving 16 bases between. The germline CDR1 and CDR2 sequences are KGHDR and SFDVKD. This chain's CDR3 is CATSVAKGRHYEQYF. The CDR3 DNA sequence: TGTGCCACCAGTGTAGCAAAGGGGCGCCACTACGAGCAGTACTTC.

The chain uses TRBV11-2 and TRBJ2-3; D is perhaps TRBD2 (6 bases). This CDR3 spans 15 amino acids. V was shortened by 1 base and J by 1 base, with 9 bases between the two germline ends. Per germline, CDR1 SGHAT and CDR2 FQNNGV. The CDR3 DNA reads TGTGCCAGCAGCTTAGTAAGCGGGCGCACAGATACGCAGTATTTT. Protein product: CASSLVSGRTDTQYF.

The rearrangement joins TRBV18 to TRBJ2-7; 8 positions agree with TRBD1. V lost 3 bases to trimming and J lost 2 bases; unmatched junction nucleotides: 6. The V gene's germline CDR1 is KGHSH and CDR2 LQKENI. This CDR3 region has 15 residues. DNA of the CDR3: TGTGCCAGCTCACCTGGACAGGGAGCTACCTACGAGCAGTACTTC. It yields the protein CASSPGQGATYEQYF.

The chain employs TRBV7-6 and TRBJ1-5; a weak D match, TRBD1 (6 bases). Germline CDR1 and CDR2: SGHVS and FNYEAQ. Trimming took 5 bases from V and 0 from J, leaving 20 bases between them. This CDR3 region has 18 residues. DNA for the CDR3: TGTGCCAGCAGCCCCAAGACAGGAACCCCCTATAGCAATCAGCCCCAGCATTTT. As protein: CASSPKTGTPYSNQPQHF.

The gene calls are TRBV5-1 and TRBJ2-6; possibly TRBD2 for D (5 bases). In germline, CDR1 is SGHRS, CDR2 YFSETQ. This CDR3 spans 15 amino acids. The germline V and J ends were trimmed by 2 bases and 2 bases, with 8 bases remaining between them. The CDR3 loop is CASSFGKTGANVLTF. The CDR3 DNA is TGCGCCAGCAGCTTCGGGAAAACTGGGGCCAACGTCCTGACTTTC. The full variable domain, in which reference TRBV5-1 and TRBJ2-6 provide the parts outside the CDR3, is KAGVTQTPRYLIKTRGQQVTLSCSPISGHRSVSWYQQTPGQGLQFLFEYFSETQRNKGNFPGRFSGRQFSNSRSEMNVSTLELGDSALYLCASSFGKTGANVLTFGAGSRLTVL.

The chain links TRBV18 to TRBJ1-5, with TRBD1 matching over 9 bases. The CDR3 is made up of 15 amino acids. V was clipped by 4 bases and J by 11 bases; unmatched bases: 12. CDR1 KGHSH and CDR2 LQKENI come from the germline V gene. CDR3 nucleotides: TGTGCCAGCTCACAGGGACAGGGAGTTTTGACGACCCAGCATTTT. It is translated as CASSQGQGVLTTQHF. Looking up the rest from reference TRBV18 and TRBJ1-5 gives the full variable domain: NAGVMQNPRHLVRRRGQEARLRCSPMKGHSHVYWYRQLPEEGLKFMVYLQKENIIDESGMPKERFSAEFPKEGPSILRIQQVVRGDSAAYFCASSQGQGVLTTQHFGDGTRLSIL.

This clone has just a few counts. The chain employs TRBV25-1 and TRBJ2-2; 8 bases agree with TRBD1. The V gene end was trimmed by 6 bases and the J gene end by 6 bases; junction bases not matched to a gene: 6. Looked up from germline, CDR1 is MGHDK and CDR2 is SYGVNS. The CDR3 has 14 amino acids. The CDR3 region has the DNA TGTGCCAGCAGCTCCGGACAGGGCTCCGGGGAGCTGTTTTTT. Translating it yields CASSSGQGSGELFF. Filled out from reference TRBV25-1 and TRBJ2-2, the complete variable domain reads EADIYQTPRYLVIGTGKKITLECSQTMGHDKMYWYQQDPGMELHLIHYSYGVNSTEKGDLSSESTVSRIRTEHFPLTLESARPSHTSQYLCASSSGQGSGELFFGEGSRLTVL.

The chain combines TRBV7-9 with TRBJ1-5; 8 nucleotides match TRBD1. CDR3 size: 16 residues. The germline V gene has CDR1 SEHNR and CDR2 FQNEAQ (reference sequence). V lost 7 bases and J lost 2; bases outside the gene matches: 10. CDR3 sequence: CASTTDRGPGNQPQHF. CDR3 DNA sequence: TGTGCCAGCACCACAGACAGGGGTCCGGGCAATCAGCCCCAGCATTTT.

This clone has only a few counts. The chain joins TRBV30 to TRBJ1-1, with D hard to call. CDR1 and CDR2 from the germline V gene are GTSNPN and SVGIG (reference sequence). Trimming shortened V by 3 bases and J by 2 bases, and 10 bases separated the two germline ends. The CDR3 runs to 13 residues. CDR3 protein: CAWSRGGNTEAFF. CDR3 DNA: TGTGCCTGGAGCCGAGGTGGTAACACTGAAGCTTTCTTT.

V and J are TRBV14 and TRBJ1-1; a possible D gene is TRBD1 (6 bases). This CDR3 contains 16 residues. The V gene lost 1 base and the J gene lost 1 base, with 13 bases spanning the gap. Looked up from germline, CDR1 is SGHDN and CDR2 is FVKESK. The CDR3: CASSQARGGTNTEAFF. In nucleotides, the CDR3 is TGTGCCAGCAGCCAAGCACGGGGGGGCACGAACACTGAAGCTTTCTTT.

The chain combines TRBV5-4 with TRBJ1-2; 7 bases are shared with TRBD1. V trimming: 4 bases; J trimming: 7 bases; junction bases outside the gene matches: 16. Looked up from germline, CDR1 is SGHNT and CDR2 is YYREEE (reference sequence). The CDR3 extends over 16 amino acids. The CDR3 DNA is TGTGCCAGCAGCCCCCCGGGGGATGGAAGGGGGCTTGGCTACACCTTC. Protein: CASSPPGDGRGLGYTF.

DNA of the CDR3: TGTGCCAGTAGTATAGATCTAGGGGCAGGGGCCTACAATGAGCAGTTCTTC. Protein product: CASSIDLGAGAYNEQFF. The V call is TRBV19, the J call TRBJ2-1; perhaps TRBD1 as D (6 bases). The V and J ends lost 0 bases and 2 bases respectively, with 14 bases between them. This CDR3 is built from 17 residues. Per germline, CDR1 LNHDA and CDR2 SQIVND (reference sequence).

CDR3 DNA: TGTGCCAGCAGTTTATCGAGCGCTGACGAGCAGTACTTC. Encoded protein: CASSLSSADEQYF. This rearrangement joins TRBV12-3 or TRBV12-4 to TRBJ2-7; no clear D gene. Trimming removed 2 bases at V and 5 bases at J, with 10 bases between. The CDR3 has 13 residues.

J is TRBJ2-1 and V is TRBV5-1, with TRBD2 as a possible D gene (6 bases). The CDR3 totals 14 residues. Trimming shortened V by 0 bases and J by 7 bases, and 11 bases separated the two germline ends. The germline V gene has CDR1 SGHRS and CDR2 YFSETQ. The CDR3 loop is CASSLDQRGNEQFF. CDR3 DNA: TGCGCCAGCAGCTTGGACCAACGGGGGAATGAGCAGTTCTTC.

The chain has TRBV27 and TRBJ2-7, with D possibly being TRBD2 (5 bases). Trimming pared 5 bases from V and 0 bases from J, leaving 14 bases between. The CDR3 sequence is 15 residues long. Germline V CDR1 and CDR2: MNHEY, SMNVEV (reference sequence). CDR3 amino acids: CASSPRFGSSYEQYF. The CDR3 DNA follows: TGTGCCAGCAGTCCCCGTTTTGGGAGCTCCTACGAGCAGTACTTC.

V usage is TRBV12-3 or TRBV12-4 and J usage is TRBJ2-3; D is possibly TRBD1 (6 bases). The CDR3 covers 13 residues. V was pared by 6 bases and J by 4 bases, with 11 bases between. In DNA, the CDR3 is TGTGCCAGCAGAATACAGGGTTCAGATACGCAGTATTTT. Translation: CASRIQGSDTQYF.

The chain links TRBV9 to TRBJ1-5, with 8 bases lining up with TRBD1. The germline V gene encodes CDR1 SGDLS and CDR2 YYNGEE. The junction had 3 bases not matched to a gene; V was cut back by 0 bases and J by 4 bases. There are 15 residues in the CDR3. CDR3 amino acids: CASSVGTGGNQPQHF. Written as DNA, the CDR3 is TGTGCCAGCAGCGTAGGCACAGGGGGGAATCAGCCCCAGCATTTT.

The rearrangement uses TRBV6-1 and TRBJ2-3; 10 positions match TRBD2. Germline V gene data show CDR1 as MNHNS and CDR2 as SASEGT. There are 16 residues in the CDR3. V trimming: 4 bases; J trimming: 1 base; junction bases outside the gene matches: 5. The CDR3 loop reads CASSVGLAAGTDTQYF. The CDR3 nucleotides are TGTGCCAGCAGTGTCGGACTAGCGGCTGGCACAGATACGCAGTATTTT.